Sequencing of this T cell receptor beta chain was carried out in a study of shared clonotypes between healthy human individuals. In regard to this clone: The antigen remains unidentified.

With 4 bases removed from V and 3 bases from J, the gap between germline ends came to 9 bases. The CDR3 consists of 13 residues. Germline V gene data show CDR1 as KGHSH and CDR2 as LQKENI. Regarding the study as a whole: Blood alone was sampled, and tissue repertoires likely differ.

The repertoire was sequenced with immunoSEQ multiplex PCR; TCRdb's copy has only in-frame clones and lacks some. This sample has roughly 500,000 clones; 70% to 80% occur once, and the top ten carry less than 15%. This chain links TRBV18 with TRBJ1-1; D unclear. This receptor was obtained from a woman in her 40s in good health. Some clones in this sample may be carry-over from other donors' samples. Specimen: PBMCs. CDR3 residues: CASSREGDTEAFF. CDR3 sequence (DNA): TGTGCCAGCTCACGCGAAGGAGACACTGAAGCTTTCTTT.